This is a list of T cell receptor beta chains from one sample in a study of T cell responses to AZD1222 COVID-19 vaccine. TCRdb's copy holds only in-frame clones and misses some; the assay was immunoSEQ multiplex PCR. In the table there are around 130,000 clones, about 86% of which are singletons. This sample comprised peripheral blood, obtained on day 0 of AZD1222 vaccination. The receptors stem from an adult in good health. Both conserved end residues are part of each CDR3. D genes are given only for firm matches.

TRBV4-1	TRBD2	TRBJ2-3	16	CASSQASGSSTDTQYF	TGCGCCAGCAGCCAAGCTAGCGGCTCTAGCACAGATACGCAGTATTTT
TRBV7-2	TRBD2	TRBJ2-7	19	CASSSRGLAGGPISYEQYF	TGTGCCAGCAGCTCAAGAGGACTAGCGGGAGGCCCGATCTCCTACGAGCAGTACTTC
TRBV5-6	TRBD1	TRBJ1-5	15	CASSLGPGTARAQHF	TGTGCCAGCAGCTTGGGTCCCGGGACAGCCAGGGCCCAGCATTTT
TRBV11-3	NA	TRBJ1-2	16	CASSLVPTKGAYGYTF	TGTGCCAGCAGCTTGGTCCCGACCAAAGGGGCCTATGGCTACACCTTC
TRBV5-4	NA	TRBJ2-2	13	CASTSWDTGELFF	TGTGCCAGCACCAGTTGGGACACCGGGGAGCTGTTTTTT
TRBV18	TRBD1	TRBJ1-1	15	CASSPTGQLNTEAFF	TGTGCCAGCTCACCGACGGGACAGTTGAACACTGAAGCTTTCTTT
TRBV27	NA	TRBJ2-1	15	CASSLGSPRLNEQFF	TGTGCCAGCAGTTTAGGTTCGCCAAGGCTCAATGAGCAGTTCTTC
TRBV21-1	NA	TRBJ2-1	16	CASSKTGTRVYNEQFF	TGTGCCAGCAGCAAAACCGGGACAAGAGTTTACAATGAGCAGTTCTTC
TRBV28	NA	TRBJ2-7	14	CASSSGVFSYEQYF	TGTGCCAGCAGTTCCGGGGTGTTCTCCTACGAGCAGTACTTC
TRBV7-7	NA	TRBJ2-1	16	CASSPRTTSSYNEQFF	TGTGCCAGCAGCCCCAGGACCACTAGCTCCTACAATGAGCAGTTCTTC